Described below is a single T cell receptor (beta chain) sequence and its context. Its specificity is not known. These data originate in a study of graft-versus-host responses after intestinal transplantation. Study-level points and caveats: Allografts of one patient group, those with graft-donor T cell macrochimerism, had high graft-versus-host to host-versus-graft clonal ratios.

TCRdb keeps only in-frame clones here, not all; method: immunoSEQ multiplex PCR. Seen here are 150,000 or so clones, roughly 91% observed once, and the top ten hold 0.15% to 0.2%. The CDR3 is 11 residues long. Trimming left V 1 base short and J 4 bases short, with 0 bases between. Germline V lookup: CDR1 PRHDT, CDR2 FYEKMQ (reference sequence). The TCR originated in a human donor who received an intestinal transplant. The specimen comprised unstimulated CD4+ T cells sorted from spleen or lymph node cells, sampled before intestinal transplant. The chain employs TRBV13 and TRBJ2-3; D gene unclear. The CDR3: CASSLADTQYF. Written as DNA, the CDR3 is TGTGCCAGCAGCTTAGCAGATACGCAGTATTTT.